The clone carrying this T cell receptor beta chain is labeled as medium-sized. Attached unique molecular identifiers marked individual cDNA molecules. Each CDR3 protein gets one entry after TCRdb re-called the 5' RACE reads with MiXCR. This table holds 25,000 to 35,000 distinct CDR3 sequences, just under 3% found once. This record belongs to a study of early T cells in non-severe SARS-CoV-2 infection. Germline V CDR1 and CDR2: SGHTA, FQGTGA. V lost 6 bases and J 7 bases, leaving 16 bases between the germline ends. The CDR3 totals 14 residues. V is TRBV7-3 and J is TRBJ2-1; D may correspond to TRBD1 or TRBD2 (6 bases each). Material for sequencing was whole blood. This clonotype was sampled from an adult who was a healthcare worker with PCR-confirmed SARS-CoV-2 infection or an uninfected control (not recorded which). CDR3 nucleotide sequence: TGTGCCAGCAGTCAAGGGGGAGGAAATAATGAGCAGTTCTTC. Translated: CASSQGGGNNEQFF.